This T cell receptor beta chain appears in the sequencing data of a study of vaccination effects on CD4 cells after COVID-19 (dated by TCRdb to between 2021 and 2024). The study in broad terms: Post-vaccine samples across the study were collected a median of 72 days after the second dose, with a range of 14 to 241. Cultures from other donors in the study were sequenced using the Oncomine TCR Beta short-read assay on an Illumina iSeq 100. A total of 9 to 11 COVID-19 convalescent patients and a handful of SARS-CoV-2-naive healthy vaccine recipients were included in the full study. SARS-CoV-2 spike-specific CD4+ TCR repertoires were compared before and after mRNA vaccination in COVID-19 convalescent patients and in infection-naive vaccine recipients. Here is what the overall study found, with its caveats: Among healthy vaccine recipients, nearly all vaccine-induced clones were SARS-CoV-2 mono-reactive, and only 1 of 255 was cross-reactive with common cold coronaviruses. Clones induced by infection and clones induced by vaccination both contracted markedly at late timepoints after vaccination, which fits with T cell responses waning over time. The study was limited by a small number of convalescent patients and lacked early post-infection timepoints.

Library prep was done by the immunoSEQ multiplex PCR assay. DNA from the CD4+ T cells that had been cultured and isolated underwent TCR beta CDR3 sequencing. Per the authors' processing: The analysis removed non-productive TCR sequences, trimmed reads to the CDR3 region, and retained only CDR3s that were 7 or more amino acids long. Antigen-specific clonotypes were identified with the MANAFEST web app by comparing expansion in peptide wells against reference cultures. For clones to be considered positive, expansion at FDR<0.05 versus reference and all other wells, an odds ratio above 5, and a frequency above 0.1% in two replicate wells were required. Cross-reactive clonotypes were defined as significantly expanded in SARS-CoV-2 spike wells and in at least one common cold coronavirus spike condition. CDR3 similarity was assessed by Levenshtein distance with the stringdist R package, and unrooted trees were built with ape in R 3.6.1. TCRdb's version of the immuneACCESS table is confined to in-frame rearrangements and falls short of the full clone set. An unresolved V gene accounts for under half of the shortfall where checked; the remainder is of unknown origin. V and J calls and clone size are as listed in that table; D and trimming were resolved from the DNA. The sample table contains around 29,000 clones; only one count was recorded for approximately 71% of them. The biggest ten clones account for roughly 10% of the sample.

CDR1 MNHEY and CDR2 SVGAGI are derived from the germline V gene. The CDR3, cysteine through phenylalanine, is 13 amino acids long. Of all the DNA, just the CDR3 is kept, 39 bases in frame from base 1. The germline V end is reduced by 5 bases and the J end by 6 bases; junction bases left unmatched: 3. In the ViraFEST assay, PBMC were stimulated with viral peptide pools, and antigen-specific CD4+ T cell clonotypes were then identified by expansion using TCR sequencing. After less than 13 days of culture, CD4+ T cells were isolated with the EasySep CD4+ T cell isolation kit. Two doses of either the BNT162b2 or the mRNA-1273 mRNA SARS-CoV-2 vaccine were administered to participants. The absence of prior SARS-CoV-2 infection in healthy vaccine recipients was confirmed by negative nucleocapsid antibodies before and after vaccination. Roughly 2.1 million PBMC per well were cultured in IMDM with 5% human AB serum, 10 IU/ml IL-2 and gentamicin, plus 10 ug/ml peptides. Half of the culture medium was replaced with fresh IL-2-containing medium on days 3 and 7. Unless noted otherwise, every peptide stimulation condition was grown in triplicate wells. Using Ficoll-Paque Plus gradient centrifugation, PBMC were separated from whole blood and then either used fresh or cryopreserved at -140C. Overlapping peptide pools spanned the spike proteins of SARS-CoV-2 and the common cold coronaviruses HCoV-NL63, HCoV-OC43 and HCoV-229E. The QIAamp micro DNA kit was used to extract genomic DNA from the cultured CD4+ T cells.

This clone was picked up a small number of times. Its antigen remains undetermined. No base quality information exists; no much larger clone differs at one position. This clonotype was sampled from a human donor who received a COVID-19 vaccine. The rearranged segments are TRBV6-5 and TRBJ2-1; TRBD1 aligns with 8 central bases. Sample: CD4+ T cells from PBMCs cultured with HCoV-NL63 spike peptides, taken after COVID-19 vaccination. The cell subset or site label of this sample denotes: HCoV-NL63 spike overlapping peptide pool stimulation. The DNA reads as follows: TGTGCCAGCAGTCCCACAGGGGGCAATGAGCAGTTCTTC. Its coded protein is CASSPTGGNEQFF.